This T cell receptor (beta chain) was recorded in a study of cytomegalovirus exposure and HLA in healthy donors. About this clone: Its specificity is not known.

With 60 Vbeta and 13 Jbeta primers, the PCR was carried out. Measured with immunoSEQ multiplex PCR; TCRdb has only the in-frame clones, and not every one. This table holds about 160,000 clones, about 78% found once. Study-wide results and caveats: Across donors, sequencing depth was assumed by presence/absence analyses to be roughly uniform. Later analysis identified a missense DCLRE1C variant that was linked to TCR beta V- and J-gene trimming.

The sequenced material came from PBMCs. This clonotype was sampled from a male donor in good health and CMV-seronegative.

The CDR3 spells CAIRAGSANEQFF. In DNA form, the CDR3 reads TGTGCCATCAGAGCGGGCTCAGCCAATGAGCAGTTCTTC. The chain joins TRBV10-3 to TRBJ2-1; D possibly corresponds to TRBD2 (6 bases). Germline lookup yields CDR1 ENHRY and CDR2 SYGVKD. Trimming took 6 bases from V and 6 from J, leaving 12 bases between them. The CDR3 contains 13 residues.